The 14 T cell receptor beta chains given below trace back to one sample, sequenced in a study of blood T cell repertoires in COVID-19. The method was immunoSEQ multiplex PCR; TCRdb's version includes in-frame clones alone and lacks a portion of them. The top ten clones hold roughly a tenth of a sample with roughly 150,000 clones, 82% of them seen once. The sample consisted of peripheral blood. Every receptor here comes from a woman of 80 years or more with active or convalescent COVID-19.

The chain couples TRBV9 to TRBJ1-1; 11 bases are a match to TRBD1. Germline V gene lookup returns CDR1 SGDLS and CDR2 YYNGEE. The CDR3 consists of 17 residues. J gave up 1 base and V 0 bases, and 5 bases lay outside the gene matches. CDR3 protein: CASSVGTGGAGNTEAFF. The CDR3 region has the DNA TGTGCCAGCAGCGTAGGGACAGGGGGCGCGGGGAACACTGAAGCTTTCTTT.

This rearrangement joins TRBV6-5 to TRBJ2-5, with TRBD1 matching over 10 bases. The germline CDR1 and CDR2 sequences are MNHEY and SVGAGI. The CDR3 is 13 residues long. J gave up 7 bases and V 6 bases, and 5 bases lay outside the gene matches. The CDR3 DNA sequence: TGTGCCAGCAGGTCTGGACAGGGGGGGACCCAGTACTTC. Protein product: CASRSGQGGTQYF.

The rearrangement links TRBV2 to TRBJ2-1; 13 nucleotides line up with TRBD2. V was pared by 6 bases and J by 1 base, with 3 bases of the junction left unmatched. CDR1 is SNHLY, CDR2 FYNNEI, per germline. The CDR3 has 16 residues. The CDR3 bases are TGTGCCAGCAGAATGGGACTAGCGGGATCCTACAATGAGCAGTTCTTC. This sequence encodes CASRMGLAGSYNEQFF.

The chain joins TRBV5-1 to TRBJ1-1; TRBD1 agrees at 8 bases. Trimming removed 1 base from V and 8 bases from J; junction bases left unmatched: 10. This CDR3 comprises 15 residues. From germline, CDR1 is SGHRS and CDR2 YFSETQ. CDR3 in DNA: TGCGCCAGCAGCTTGAATACCAGGGGGCCAGGCGAAGCTTTCTTT. This gives the protein CASSLNTRGPGEAFF.

The gene calls are TRBV3-1 (or the pseudogene TRBV3-2) and TRBJ2-5; 7 bases line up with TRBD1. Germline V CDR1 and CDR2: LGHDT, YNNKEL (reference sequence). V was pared by 4 bases and J by 2 bases, with 10 bases of the junction left unmatched. This CDR3 has 16 amino acids. Here the CDR3 reads CASSLTRQGGQETQYF. CDR3 in DNA: TGTGCCAGCAGCCTTACAAGACAGGGCGGACAAGAGACCCAGTACTTC.

J is TRBJ1-2 and V is TRBV28, with unresolved D. Germline lookup yields CDR1 MDHEN and CDR2 SYDVKM. V shed 0 bases and J shed 5 bases, with 13 bases lying between them. The CDR3 contains 15 residues. The CDR3 region has the DNA TGTGCCAGCAGTTTATGGGCGGAGTTGGGTTATGGCTACACCTTC. Translated, it gives CASSLWAELGYGYTF.

This chain joins TRBV29-1 and TRBJ1-1; D is perhaps TRBD1 (6 bases). This CDR3 has 12 residues. The V gene lost 8 bases and the J gene lost 10 bases, with 20 bases spanning the gap. In germline, CDR1 is SQVTM, CDR2 ANQGSEA. CDR3 bases: TGCAGCACTGGGGGCAGTTCCTATGGAGCTTTCTTT. Translated: CSTGGSSYGAFF.

This rearrangement joins TRBV5-8 to TRBJ2-3; 8 nucleotides align to TRBD2. The CDR3 consists of 15 residues. Germline CDR1 is SGHTS and CDR2 is YDEGEE. The trim removed 4 bases at V and 3 bases at J, leaving 7 bases unmatched. The CDR3 is CASSTGRGRTDTQYF. The DNA of the CDR3 is TGTGCCAGCAGCACCGGGAGGGGTAGAACAGATACGCAGTATTTT. The full variable domain, with the rest looked up from reference TRBV5-8 and TRBJ2-3, is EAGVTQSPTHLIKTRGQQATLRCSPISGHTSVYWYQQALGLGLQFLLWYDEGEERNRGNFPPRFSGRQFPNYSSELNVNALELEDSALYLCASSTGRGRTDTQYFGPGTRLTVL.

J is TRBJ1-1 and V is TRBV7-3, with unresolved D. The V gene's germline CDR1 is SGHTA and CDR2 FQGTGA. Trimming took off 4 bases at V and 5 bases at J, with 11 bases between the two ends. This CDR3 region has 13 residues. As DNA, the CDR3 is TGTGCCAGCAGCTCTAGTGTTGGGACTGAAGCTTTCTTT. Protein sequence: CASSSSVGTEAFF.

The V call is TRBV5-6, the J call TRBJ1-4; the D gene is possibly TRBD1 (5 bases). The CDR3 has 16 amino acids. Trimming removed 0 bases at V and 3 bases at J, with 12 bases between. Germline V gives CDR1 SGHDT, CDR2 YYEEEE. This CDR3 reads CASSLAKGPSNEKLFF. CDR3 sequence (DNA): TGTGCCAGCAGCTTGGCGAAGGGGCCGTCTAATGAAAAACTGTTTTTT.

The rearrangement uses TRBV5-1 and TRBJ1-3, with TRBD1 identical over 8 bases. CDR1 and CDR2 (germline): SGHRS, YFSETQ. The CDR3 covers 16 residues. The V segment lost 1 base and the J segment 3 bases; nucleotides outside the gene matches: 6. DNA of the CDR3: TGCGCCAGCAGCTTGAACAGGGGGTTCGATGGAAACACCATATATTTT. This gives the protein CASSLNRGFDGNTIYF.

The table lists this clone with a count of one. The chain couples TRBV25-1 to TRBJ1-2; the match to TRBD1 covers 7 bases. CDR1 is MGHDK, CDR2 SYGVNS, per germline. Trimming at V came to 2 bases and at J to 5 bases, leaving 11 bases not matched to a gene. CDR3 length: 16 residues. The CDR3: CASSEKGGQGVYGYTF. The CDR3 DNA is TGTGCCAGCAGTGAAAAAGGAGGCCAGGGGGTGTATGGCTACACCTTC.

The gene calls are TRBV10-1 and TRBJ1-1, with 7 bases fitting TRBD1. The germline V gene encodes CDR1 WNHNN and CDR2 SYGVQD (reference sequence). V was pared by 0 bases and J by 11 bases, with 6 bases of the junction left unmatched. The CDR3 is made up of 13 amino acids. The CDR3 protein is CASSESGGAGAFF. CDR3 nucleotides: TGCGCCAGCAGTGAGTCAGGGGGCGCCGGGGCTTTCTTT.

The table lists this clone with a count of one. The J gene is TRBJ2-3, the V gene TRBV5-1; 7 positions agree with TRBD1. This CDR3 region has 14 residues. J gave up 2 bases and V 4 bases, and 4 bases lay outside the gene matches. The germline CDR1 and CDR2 sequences are SGHRS and YFSETQ. The CDR3 spells CASSPGQFTDTQYF. The CDR3 DNA follows: TGCGCCAGCAGCCCGGGACAGTTCACAGATACGCAGTATTTT.